This T cell receptor (beta chain) was profiled in a study of pediatric ulcerative colitis. Study results and caveats: Blood-rectal clonal overlap within each person was significantly higher in ulcerative colitis patients than controls. Rectal repertoires separated controls, mild-moderate and acute severe colitis. No controls had the two rectal clonotypes shared by ulcerative colitis patients.

This CDR3 spans 15 amino acids. Trimming at V came to 5 bases and at J to 2 bases, leaving 4 bases not matched to a gene. CDR1 and CDR2 (germline): SNHLY, FYNNEI. On this clone itself: What it recognizes is unknown.

Produced via immunoSEQ multiplex PCR; TCRdb's table is partial and in-frame only. The data show about 36,000 clones, around four fifths seen once. Before the diagnostic colonoscopy, ulcerative colitis patients were free of immunosuppressive medication. This chain uses TRBV2 with TRBJ1-5; 9 bases fit TRBD1. Sequencing was performed on blood. The TCR was taken from a girl aged 10 to 17 with moderate ulcerative colitis. CDR3 protein: CASSTDRGGNQPQHF. CDR3 nucleotide sequence: TGTGCCAGCAGTACGGACAGGGGCGGCAATCAGCCCCAGCATTTT.